This TCR beta chain was obtained from a study of tumor and adjacent non-tumor tissue in lung cancer. The overall study: Samples averaged roughly 4.3 million productive TCRbeta reads each. Study-level findings and limits: Compared with tumor, normal lung showed significantly lower TCR diversity.

This CDR3 comprises 16 residues. Deletions cut 5 bases from V and 2 bases from J, with 16 bases between. The V gene's germline CDR1 is MNHEY and CDR2 SVGAGI. The template was RNA from unsorted bulk tissue. Distant lung tissue was collected more than 3 cm away from the tumor edge. A modified ARM-PCR protocol with three rounds of nested PCR amplified TCRbeta. TCRdb used MiXCR to reprocess the multiplex PCR reads, holding one entry per CDR3 protein. Found here are more than 85,000 distinct CDR3 sequences, more than 55% of them singletons; the top ten hold roughly 19%. This clonotype was observed at least ten times. Its antigen is not identified.

The sequencing sample was made of distant non-tumor lung tissue. This chain links TRBV6-5 with TRBJ1-3, with D unresolved. The source is a man aged 25-45 years with non-small cell lung cancer. The chain's CDR3 is CASSQDWGWAGNTIYF. The CDR3 nucleotides are TGTGCCAGCAGTCAAGATTGGGGTTGGGCTGGAAACACCATATATTTT.